Below, 10 T cell receptor beta chains from the same sample are listed, as sequenced in a study of blood T cell repertoires in COVID-19. Method: immunoSEQ multiplex PCR; TCRdb's copy keeps in-frame clones and lacks some. The sample includes some 120,000 clones, 83% of them seen just once. Source material: peripheral blood. The receptors originated from a man between 25 and 39 years old with acute or convalescent COVID-19.

The V gene is TRBV10-3, the J gene TRBJ2-1; 10 bases are a match to TRBD2. J was trimmed by 5 bases and V by 6 bases; bases with no gene match: 7. The CDR3 has 15 residues. Germline assignment: CDR1 ENHRY and CDR2 SYGVKD. Here the CDR3 reads CAIRPSGSSDNEQFF. Here the CDR3 DNA reads TGTGCCATCAGGCCTAGCGGGAGTAGCGACAATGAGCAGTTCTTC.

This clone has only one observation. The V call is TRBV5-5, the J call TRBJ2-1; a possible D gene is TRBD2 (6 bases). V lost 4 bases, J lost 3 bases, and 11 bases lay in between. The germline CDR1 and CDR2 sequences are SGHKS and YYEKEE (reference sequence). CDR3 length: 14 amino acids. CDR3 residues: CASSPPGSYNEQFF. CDR3 DNA sequence: TGTGCCAGCAGCCCTCCCGGGAGCTACAATGAGCAGTTCTTC. Variable domain in full (rest from reference TRBV5-5 and TRBJ2-1): DAGVTQSPTHLIKTRGQQVTLRCSPISGHKSVSWYQQVLGQGPQFIFQYYEKEERGRGNFPDRFSARQFPNYSSELNVNALLLGDSALYLCASSPPGSYNEQFFGPGTRLTVL.

This chain uses TRBV4-1 with TRBJ2-2; 7 bases match TRBD1. The CDR3 runs 15 residues. CDR1 and CDR2 (germline): MGHRA, YSYEKL. V gave up 1 base and J gave up 6 bases; unmatched junction bases: 5. Here the CDR3 DNA reads TGCGCCAGCAGCCAAGTAGACAGGGAAGCCGGGGAGCTGTTTTTT. Its protein is CASSQVDREAGELFF.

The chain uses TRBV6-5 and TRBJ1-6; 8 bases are a match to TRBD1. This CDR3 comprises 15 residues. Germline loops: CDR1 MNHEY, CDR2 SVGAGI. The J segment lost 7 bases and the V segment lost 4 bases, leaving 6 bases of the junction unmatched. DNA for the CDR3: TGTGCCAGCAGTTGGGAGACAGGGGACAATTCACCCCTCCACTTT. Translated, it gives CASSWETGDNSPLHF.

V is TRBV5-6 and J is TRBJ2-5, with D unclear. The CDR3 runs 14 residues. Germline V gene sequence: CDR1 SGHDT, CDR2 YYEEEE. The ends were cut back, 3 bases at V and 1 base at J, with 10 bases in the middle. The CDR3 here is CASSSGSFQETQYF. The CDR3 DNA reads TGTGCCAGCAGCTCGGGTTCTTTCCAAGAGACCCAGTACTTC.

This sequence joins TRBV21-1 and TRBJ1-1; TRBD1, the table's D call, lacks a check against the DNA. TRBV21-1 is a documented pseudogene. The CDR3 length is 16 residues. The CDR3 sequence is CASSKARRQDDTEAFF. DNA for the CDR3: TGTGCCAGCAGCAAAGCGCGCCGACAGGATGACACTGAAGCTTTCTTT.

This clone was seen only a few times. The V and J genes are TRBV4-3 and TRBJ2-7; TRBD1 aligns across 9 bases. J was trimmed by 2 bases and V by 1 base; bases with no gene match: 3. In germline, CDR1 is LGHNA, CDR2 YSLEER. CDR3 length: 15 amino acids. Here the CDR3 DNA reads TGCGCCAGCAGCCAAGTACAGGGGGCTCCCTACGAGCAGTACTTC. Translating gives CASSQVQGAPYEQYF.

This chain uses TRBV9 with TRBJ1-2; D may be TRBD1 (6 bases). CDR3 length: 13 residues. Trimming took off 4 bases at V and 2 bases at J, with 9 bases between the two ends. The V gene's germline CDR1 is SGDLS and CDR2 YYNGEE. CDR3 bases: TGTGCCAGCAGCCGGACAGAGAACTATGGCTACACCTTC. It yields the protein CASSRTENYGYTF.

V is TRBV21-1 and J is TRBJ1-4. TRBV21-1 is a listed pseudogene. The CDR3 extends over 14 amino acids. Here the CDR3 DNA reads TGTGCCAGCAGCCTACCGAACGGGAGGGAGAACCTGTTTTTT. Translating it yields CASSLPNGRENLFF.

This clone has just one count. The chain uses TRBV19 and TRBJ1-4, with D unclear. The CDR3 runs 14 residues. Looked up from germline, CDR1 is LNHDA and CDR2 is SQIVND (reference sequence). V was pared by 8 bases and J by 4 bases, with 14 bases between. CDR3 DNA: TGTGCCAGTTCCCCTGGAGGGTTTAATGAAAAACTGTTTTTT. Its protein product is CASSPGGFNEKLFF.